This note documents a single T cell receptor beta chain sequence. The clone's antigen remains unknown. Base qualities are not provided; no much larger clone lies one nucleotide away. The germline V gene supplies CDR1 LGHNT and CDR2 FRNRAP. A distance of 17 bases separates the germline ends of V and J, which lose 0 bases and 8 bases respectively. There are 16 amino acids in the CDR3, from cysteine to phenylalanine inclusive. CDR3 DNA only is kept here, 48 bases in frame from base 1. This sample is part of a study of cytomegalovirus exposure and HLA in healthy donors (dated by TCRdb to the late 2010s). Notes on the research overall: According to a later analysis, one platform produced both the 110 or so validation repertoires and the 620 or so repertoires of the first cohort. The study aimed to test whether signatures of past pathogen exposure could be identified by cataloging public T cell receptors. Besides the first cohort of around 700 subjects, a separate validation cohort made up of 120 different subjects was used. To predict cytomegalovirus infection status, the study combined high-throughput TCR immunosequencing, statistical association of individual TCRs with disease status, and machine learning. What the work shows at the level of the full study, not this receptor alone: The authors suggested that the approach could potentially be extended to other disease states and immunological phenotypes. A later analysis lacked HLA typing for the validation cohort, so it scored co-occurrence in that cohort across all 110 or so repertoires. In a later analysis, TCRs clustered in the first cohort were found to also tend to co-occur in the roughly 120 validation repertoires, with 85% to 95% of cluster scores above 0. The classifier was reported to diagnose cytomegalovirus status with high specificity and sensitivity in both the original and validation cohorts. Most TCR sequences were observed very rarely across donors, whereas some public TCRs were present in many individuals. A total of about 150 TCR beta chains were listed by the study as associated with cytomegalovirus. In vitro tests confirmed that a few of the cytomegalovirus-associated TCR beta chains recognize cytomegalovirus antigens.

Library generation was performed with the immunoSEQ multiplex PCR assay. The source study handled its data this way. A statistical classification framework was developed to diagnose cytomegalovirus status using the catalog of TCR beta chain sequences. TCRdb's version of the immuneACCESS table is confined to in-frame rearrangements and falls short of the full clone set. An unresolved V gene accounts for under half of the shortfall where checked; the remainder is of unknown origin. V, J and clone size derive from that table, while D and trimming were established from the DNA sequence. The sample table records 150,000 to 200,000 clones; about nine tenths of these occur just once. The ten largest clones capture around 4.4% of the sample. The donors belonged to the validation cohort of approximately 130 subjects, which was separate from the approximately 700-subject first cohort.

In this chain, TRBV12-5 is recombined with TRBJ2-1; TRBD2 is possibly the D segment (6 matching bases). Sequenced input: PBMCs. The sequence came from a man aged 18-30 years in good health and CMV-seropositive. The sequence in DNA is TGTGCTAGTGGTTTGGTGGGGACTGCGGTGGGGGATGAGCAGTTCTTC. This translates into CASGLVGTAVGDEQFF.